The 15 T cell receptor beta chains listed next were all sequenced from one sample in a study of somatic mutations in cytotoxic T cells in rheumatoid arthritis. Produced via immunoSEQ multiplex PCR; TCRdb's table is partial and in-frame only. The table shows around 20,000 clones, with around four fifths occurring only once. Sequenced sample: CD8+ T cells sorted from blood. The receptors were gathered from a man aged 18 to 30 with rheumatoid arthritis.

The chain uses TRBV28 and TRBJ1-2; D perhaps matches TRBD1 (6 bases). CDR1 and CDR2 (germline): MDHEN, SYDVKM. This CDR3 is 13 amino acids long. Trimming removed 1 base at V and 6 bases at J, with 9 bases between. As DNA, the CDR3 is TGTGCCAGCAGTTTATCTGGGGGCCATGGCTACACCTTC. This sequence encodes CASSLSGGHGYTF.

The chain employs TRBV7-2 and TRBJ2-4; D may correspond to TRBD1 or TRBD2 (5 bases each). This CDR3 spans 16 amino acids. V was shortened by 0 bases and J by 2 bases, with 11 bases between the two germline ends. Germline CDR1 is SGHTA and CDR2 is FQGNSA. CDR3 sequence: CASSLAGVISKNIQYF. The CDR3 region has the DNA TGTGCCAGCAGCTTAGCGGGGGTTATTTCCAAAAACATTCAGTACTTC.

The chain has TRBV6-1 and TRBJ2-1; the D is unclear. V gave up 6 bases and J gave up 8 bases, with 11 bases separating them. Per germline, CDR1 MNHNS and CDR2 SASEGT. This CDR3 comprises 12 residues. The CDR3: CASRGQVDEQFF. The CDR3 nucleotides are TGTGCCAGCAGAGGGCAGGTCGATGAGCAGTTCTTC.

This chain connects TRBV30 to TRBJ1-1; D is ambiguous. Germline CDR1 reads GTSNPN; CDR2 reads SVGIG (reference sequence). This CDR3 region has 14 residues. Trimming took off 2 bases at V and 0 bases at J, with 10 bases between the two ends. The CDR3 DNA follows: TGTGCCTGGAGTTTAGAGGAGATGAACACTGAAGCTTTCTTT. Protein sequence: CAWSLEEMNTEAFF.

This chain uses TRBV4-3 with TRBJ2-5; 7 bases are a match to TRBD1. The trim removed 0 bases at V and 2 bases at J, leaving 3 bases unmatched. This CDR3 has 15 residues. Germline CDR1 LGHNA, CDR2 YSLEER. CDR3 in amino acids: CASSQDGDSQETQYF. The CDR3 DNA follows: TGCGCCAGCAGCCAAGATGGGGACAGTCAAGAGACCCAGTACTTC.

This clone was observed once. CDR3 region: CASRLNRDRGLHVGELFF. The CDR3 region has the DNA TGCGCCAGCCGTCTAAACCGGGACAGGGGGCTTCATGTCGGGGAGCTGTTTTTT. This chain joins TRBV5-1 and TRBJ2-2, with TRBD1 matching 12 bases. J lost 7 bases, V lost 7 bases, and 17 bases had no gene match. CDR3 length: 18 residues. The V gene's germline CDR1 is SGHRS and CDR2 YFSETQ.

The rearrangement links TRBV7-8 to TRBJ2-1; 7 bases are shared with TRBD2. Germline-derived CDR1 and CDR2 are SGHVS and FQNEAQ. Germline trimming cut 5 bases from V and 5 bases from J; bases unmatched to any gene: 9. This CDR3 has 15 amino acids. CDR3 residues: CASSPFGGEDNEQFF. In nucleotides, the CDR3 is TGTGCCAGCAGCCCCTTTGGGGGGGAAGACAATGAGCAGTTCTTC.

This clone came up a few times. The V and J genes are TRBV27 and TRBJ1-1, with D hard to call. Germline loops: CDR1 MNHEY, CDR2 SMNVEV (reference sequence). Trimming left V 8 bases short and J 0 bases short, with 10 bases between. The CDR3 runs to 13 residues. CDR3 nucleotides: TGTGCCAGCCGAATCAACATGAACACTGAAGCTTTCTTT. Its translation: CASRINMNTEAFF.

This clone was detected once. This chain joins TRBV6-1 and TRBJ2-1, with D perhaps TRBD1 (5 bases). This CDR3 spans 9 amino acids. Germline V CDR1 and CDR2: MNHNS, SASEGT. V was pared by 10 bases and J by 8 bases, with 6 bases between. CDR3 sequence: CATRDEQFF. For the CDR3, the DNA is TGTGCCACCAGGGATGAGCAGTTCTTC.

This clone turned up a few times. The rearrangement links TRBV7-9 to TRBJ1-5, with 9 bases that match TRBD1. The J segment lost 9 bases and the V segment lost 4 bases, leaving 10 bases of the junction unmatched. Germline CDR1 reads SEHNR; CDR2 reads FQNEAQ (reference sequence). CDR3 length: 15 amino acids. CDR3 in DNA: TGTGCCAGCAGCTATGGGACAGGGTGGCTCTGGCCCCAGCATTTT. The encoded protein is CASSYGTGWLWPQHF.

Only a few counts were recorded for this clone. The chain combines TRBV30 with TRBJ1-1, with D maybe TRBD1 (5 bases). V lost 3 bases and J lost 4, with 12 bases in between. The CDR3 loop spans 13 amino acids. Germline V gives CDR1 GTSNPN, CDR2 SVGIG (reference sequence). CDR3 nucleotides: TGTGCCTGGAGCCAGGGTTACGGCACTGAAGCTTTCTTT. Protein product: CAWSQGYGTEAFF.

The chain links TRBV7-8 to TRBJ2-2; 8 positions match TRBD1. Germline V lookup: CDR1 SGHVS, CDR2 FQNEAQ. V shed 5 bases, J shed 4 bases, and the junction held 12 bases outside the gene matches. This CDR3 spans 17 amino acids. The CDR3 region is CASSTSASGGPTGELFF. DNA for the CDR3: TGTGCCAGCAGCACTAGTGCCTCAGGGGGCCCCACCGGGGAGCTGTTTTTT.

The chain has TRBV2 and TRBJ1-6; D perhaps matches TRBD1 (5 bases). There are 16 residues in the CDR3. Looked up from germline, CDR1 is SNHLY and CDR2 is FYNNEI. The germline V and J ends were trimmed by 2 bases and 9 bases, with 17 bases remaining between them. CDR3 nucleotides: TGTGCCAGCAGTGAAAGGGGTTCCGGGGGTCGTTCACCCCTCCACTTT. Translated, it gives CASSERGSGGRSPLHF.

The chain is built from TRBV6-1 and TRBJ1-2; D possibly corresponds to TRBD1 (5 bases). The CDR3 is 17 residues long. CDR1 MNHNS and CDR2 SASEGT come from the germline V gene. Between the trimmed V and J ends, which lost 4 bases and 2 bases, there was a span of 20 bases. The CDR3: CASSALVGGGMNYGYTF. Written as DNA, the CDR3 is TGTGCCAGCAGTGCCCTGGTGGGGGGTGGGATGAACTATGGCTACACCTTC.

V is TRBV10-3 and J is TRBJ1-1; TRBD1 is a possible D gene (5 bases). Germline CDR1 and CDR2: ENHRY and SYGVKD. The CDR3 sequence is 15 residues long. V gave up 0 bases and J gave up 1 base, with 9 bases separating them. Written as DNA, the CDR3 is TGTGCCATCAGTGAGTCGTGGGGCAGGAACACTGAAGCTTTCTTT. Encoded protein: CAISESWGRNTEAFF.